What follows are 10 T cell receptor beta chains derived from one specimen sequenced in a study of shared clonotypes between healthy human individuals. The repertoire was sequenced with immunoSEQ multiplex PCR; TCRdb's copy has only in-frame clones and lacks some. The repertoire holds roughly 1,100,000 clones, with 75% as singletons. Sequenced sample: memory CD4+ T cells sorted from blood. The subset here: CD45RA-negative fraction. These receptors came from a man younger than 35 in good health.

The chain recombines TRBV2 with TRBJ1-4; D not resolved. Trimming shortened V by 8 bases and J by 7 bases, and 17 bases separated the two germline ends. Germline assignment: CDR1 SNHLY and CDR2 FYNNEI. The CDR3 is made up of 14 amino acids. CDR3 sequence: CASLSGLLSEKLFF. CDR3 nucleotides: TGTGCCAGCCTATCCGGGCTCCTCAGTGAAAAACTGTTTTTT.

This clone appeared a single time. This chain uses TRBV7-9 with TRBJ1-1, with D tentatively TRBD1 (5 bases). V gave up 2 bases and J gave up 5 bases, with 15 bases separating them. There are 15 residues in the CDR3. Per germline, CDR1 SEHNR and CDR2 FQNEAQ (reference sequence). The CDR3 DNA reads as TGTGCCAGCAGCTTATATAGGCAGGGCGGGACTGAAGCTTTCTTT. It is translated as CASSLYRQGGTEAFF.

Only one count was recorded for this clone. The rearrangement links TRBV2 to TRBJ1-5; TRBD1 matches 9 bases. The germline V gene encodes CDR1 SNHLY and CDR2 FYNNEI. The V segment lost 4 bases and the J segment 6 bases; nucleotides outside the gene matches: 4. The CDR3 runs 14 residues. The CDR3 DNA sequence: TGTGCCAGCAGTGGACAGGGGGGCGGTCAGCCCCAGCATTTT. Amino acid sequence: CASSGQGGGQPQHF. Using reference TRBV2 and TRBJ1-5 for the parts outside the CDR3, the full variable domain is EPEVTQTPSHQVTQMGQEVILRCVPISNHLYFYWYRQILGQKVEFLVSFYNNEISEKSEIFDDQFSVERPDGSNFTLKIRSTKLEDSAMYFCASSGQGGGQPQHFGDGTRLSIL.

This clone was seen ten or more times. The rearrangement links TRBV5-1 to TRBJ1-6; D is uncertain. This CDR3 has 15 residues. Per germline, CDR1 SGHRS and CDR2 YFSETQ. V gave up 2 bases and J gave up 11 bases, with 17 bases separating them. CDR3 region: CASSFGNSKEAPLHF. The CDR3 bases are TGCGCCAGCAGCTTTGGCAACTCAAAGGAGGCACCCCTCCACTTT.

This chain uses TRBV6-5 with TRBJ2-1, with 7 bases aligning to TRBD1. This CDR3 comprises 13 residues. From germline, CDR1 is MNHEY and CDR2 SVGAGI. The trim removed 6 bases at V and 5 bases at J, leaving 4 bases unmatched. CDR3 region: CASRQGQHNEQFF. The CDR3 coding sequence is TGTGCCAGCAGGCAGGGACAGCACAATGAGCAGTTCTTC.

This clone was detected only a few times. The chain employs TRBV28 and TRBJ1-2, with D uncertain. Deletions cut 6 bases from V and 2 bases from J, with 19 bases between. The CDR3 has 16 amino acids. CDR1 and CDR2 (germline): MDHEN, SYDVKM. The CDR3: CASRSTSTPLNYGYTF. The DNA for the CDR3 is TGTGCCAGCAGATCTACGTCGACACCACTCAACTATGGCTACACCTTC.

This chain connects TRBV5-1 to TRBJ2-1, with 8 bases fitting TRBD1. V was pared by 0 bases and J by 12 bases, with 14 bases of the junction left unmatched. Germline V CDR1 and CDR2: SGHRS, YFSETQ. The CDR3 totals 16 residues. The CDR3, as DNA: TGCGCCAGCAGCTTGGGTGGACCGGGACAGGCGTCCCTGCAGTTCTTC. Its translation: CASSLGGPGQASLQFF.

This clone was counted once. V and J are TRBV11-2 and TRBJ1-2; D is uncertain. CDR1 is SGHAT, CDR2 FQNNGV, per germline. The V end lost 1 base, the J end lost 2 bases, and 8 bases lay between the germline ends. This CDR3 is 14 amino acids long. The CDR3 DNA sequence: TGTGCCAGCAGCTTAGCTGGGAAAAACTATGGCTACACCTTC. Its translation is CASSLAGKNYGYTF.

The chain is built from TRBV27 and TRBJ1-2; D not certain. This CDR3 is 15 amino acids long. Germline V lookup: CDR1 MNHEY, CDR2 SMNVEV (reference sequence). Deletions cut 7 bases from V and 0 bases from J, with 15 bases between. CDR3: CASISGPLANYGYTF. The CDR3 region has the DNA TGTGCCAGCATTTCTGGACCCCTAGCTAACTATGGCTACACCTTC.

CDR3 residues: CVLLGGGQETQYF. The CDR3 region has the DNA TGTGTCCTTCTCGGGGGAGGTCAAGAGACCCAGTACTTC. The gene calls are TRBV2 and TRBJ2-5; TRBD2 might be the D (6 bases). The CDR3 loop spans 13 amino acids. CDR1 and CDR2 (germline): SNHLY, FYNNEI.